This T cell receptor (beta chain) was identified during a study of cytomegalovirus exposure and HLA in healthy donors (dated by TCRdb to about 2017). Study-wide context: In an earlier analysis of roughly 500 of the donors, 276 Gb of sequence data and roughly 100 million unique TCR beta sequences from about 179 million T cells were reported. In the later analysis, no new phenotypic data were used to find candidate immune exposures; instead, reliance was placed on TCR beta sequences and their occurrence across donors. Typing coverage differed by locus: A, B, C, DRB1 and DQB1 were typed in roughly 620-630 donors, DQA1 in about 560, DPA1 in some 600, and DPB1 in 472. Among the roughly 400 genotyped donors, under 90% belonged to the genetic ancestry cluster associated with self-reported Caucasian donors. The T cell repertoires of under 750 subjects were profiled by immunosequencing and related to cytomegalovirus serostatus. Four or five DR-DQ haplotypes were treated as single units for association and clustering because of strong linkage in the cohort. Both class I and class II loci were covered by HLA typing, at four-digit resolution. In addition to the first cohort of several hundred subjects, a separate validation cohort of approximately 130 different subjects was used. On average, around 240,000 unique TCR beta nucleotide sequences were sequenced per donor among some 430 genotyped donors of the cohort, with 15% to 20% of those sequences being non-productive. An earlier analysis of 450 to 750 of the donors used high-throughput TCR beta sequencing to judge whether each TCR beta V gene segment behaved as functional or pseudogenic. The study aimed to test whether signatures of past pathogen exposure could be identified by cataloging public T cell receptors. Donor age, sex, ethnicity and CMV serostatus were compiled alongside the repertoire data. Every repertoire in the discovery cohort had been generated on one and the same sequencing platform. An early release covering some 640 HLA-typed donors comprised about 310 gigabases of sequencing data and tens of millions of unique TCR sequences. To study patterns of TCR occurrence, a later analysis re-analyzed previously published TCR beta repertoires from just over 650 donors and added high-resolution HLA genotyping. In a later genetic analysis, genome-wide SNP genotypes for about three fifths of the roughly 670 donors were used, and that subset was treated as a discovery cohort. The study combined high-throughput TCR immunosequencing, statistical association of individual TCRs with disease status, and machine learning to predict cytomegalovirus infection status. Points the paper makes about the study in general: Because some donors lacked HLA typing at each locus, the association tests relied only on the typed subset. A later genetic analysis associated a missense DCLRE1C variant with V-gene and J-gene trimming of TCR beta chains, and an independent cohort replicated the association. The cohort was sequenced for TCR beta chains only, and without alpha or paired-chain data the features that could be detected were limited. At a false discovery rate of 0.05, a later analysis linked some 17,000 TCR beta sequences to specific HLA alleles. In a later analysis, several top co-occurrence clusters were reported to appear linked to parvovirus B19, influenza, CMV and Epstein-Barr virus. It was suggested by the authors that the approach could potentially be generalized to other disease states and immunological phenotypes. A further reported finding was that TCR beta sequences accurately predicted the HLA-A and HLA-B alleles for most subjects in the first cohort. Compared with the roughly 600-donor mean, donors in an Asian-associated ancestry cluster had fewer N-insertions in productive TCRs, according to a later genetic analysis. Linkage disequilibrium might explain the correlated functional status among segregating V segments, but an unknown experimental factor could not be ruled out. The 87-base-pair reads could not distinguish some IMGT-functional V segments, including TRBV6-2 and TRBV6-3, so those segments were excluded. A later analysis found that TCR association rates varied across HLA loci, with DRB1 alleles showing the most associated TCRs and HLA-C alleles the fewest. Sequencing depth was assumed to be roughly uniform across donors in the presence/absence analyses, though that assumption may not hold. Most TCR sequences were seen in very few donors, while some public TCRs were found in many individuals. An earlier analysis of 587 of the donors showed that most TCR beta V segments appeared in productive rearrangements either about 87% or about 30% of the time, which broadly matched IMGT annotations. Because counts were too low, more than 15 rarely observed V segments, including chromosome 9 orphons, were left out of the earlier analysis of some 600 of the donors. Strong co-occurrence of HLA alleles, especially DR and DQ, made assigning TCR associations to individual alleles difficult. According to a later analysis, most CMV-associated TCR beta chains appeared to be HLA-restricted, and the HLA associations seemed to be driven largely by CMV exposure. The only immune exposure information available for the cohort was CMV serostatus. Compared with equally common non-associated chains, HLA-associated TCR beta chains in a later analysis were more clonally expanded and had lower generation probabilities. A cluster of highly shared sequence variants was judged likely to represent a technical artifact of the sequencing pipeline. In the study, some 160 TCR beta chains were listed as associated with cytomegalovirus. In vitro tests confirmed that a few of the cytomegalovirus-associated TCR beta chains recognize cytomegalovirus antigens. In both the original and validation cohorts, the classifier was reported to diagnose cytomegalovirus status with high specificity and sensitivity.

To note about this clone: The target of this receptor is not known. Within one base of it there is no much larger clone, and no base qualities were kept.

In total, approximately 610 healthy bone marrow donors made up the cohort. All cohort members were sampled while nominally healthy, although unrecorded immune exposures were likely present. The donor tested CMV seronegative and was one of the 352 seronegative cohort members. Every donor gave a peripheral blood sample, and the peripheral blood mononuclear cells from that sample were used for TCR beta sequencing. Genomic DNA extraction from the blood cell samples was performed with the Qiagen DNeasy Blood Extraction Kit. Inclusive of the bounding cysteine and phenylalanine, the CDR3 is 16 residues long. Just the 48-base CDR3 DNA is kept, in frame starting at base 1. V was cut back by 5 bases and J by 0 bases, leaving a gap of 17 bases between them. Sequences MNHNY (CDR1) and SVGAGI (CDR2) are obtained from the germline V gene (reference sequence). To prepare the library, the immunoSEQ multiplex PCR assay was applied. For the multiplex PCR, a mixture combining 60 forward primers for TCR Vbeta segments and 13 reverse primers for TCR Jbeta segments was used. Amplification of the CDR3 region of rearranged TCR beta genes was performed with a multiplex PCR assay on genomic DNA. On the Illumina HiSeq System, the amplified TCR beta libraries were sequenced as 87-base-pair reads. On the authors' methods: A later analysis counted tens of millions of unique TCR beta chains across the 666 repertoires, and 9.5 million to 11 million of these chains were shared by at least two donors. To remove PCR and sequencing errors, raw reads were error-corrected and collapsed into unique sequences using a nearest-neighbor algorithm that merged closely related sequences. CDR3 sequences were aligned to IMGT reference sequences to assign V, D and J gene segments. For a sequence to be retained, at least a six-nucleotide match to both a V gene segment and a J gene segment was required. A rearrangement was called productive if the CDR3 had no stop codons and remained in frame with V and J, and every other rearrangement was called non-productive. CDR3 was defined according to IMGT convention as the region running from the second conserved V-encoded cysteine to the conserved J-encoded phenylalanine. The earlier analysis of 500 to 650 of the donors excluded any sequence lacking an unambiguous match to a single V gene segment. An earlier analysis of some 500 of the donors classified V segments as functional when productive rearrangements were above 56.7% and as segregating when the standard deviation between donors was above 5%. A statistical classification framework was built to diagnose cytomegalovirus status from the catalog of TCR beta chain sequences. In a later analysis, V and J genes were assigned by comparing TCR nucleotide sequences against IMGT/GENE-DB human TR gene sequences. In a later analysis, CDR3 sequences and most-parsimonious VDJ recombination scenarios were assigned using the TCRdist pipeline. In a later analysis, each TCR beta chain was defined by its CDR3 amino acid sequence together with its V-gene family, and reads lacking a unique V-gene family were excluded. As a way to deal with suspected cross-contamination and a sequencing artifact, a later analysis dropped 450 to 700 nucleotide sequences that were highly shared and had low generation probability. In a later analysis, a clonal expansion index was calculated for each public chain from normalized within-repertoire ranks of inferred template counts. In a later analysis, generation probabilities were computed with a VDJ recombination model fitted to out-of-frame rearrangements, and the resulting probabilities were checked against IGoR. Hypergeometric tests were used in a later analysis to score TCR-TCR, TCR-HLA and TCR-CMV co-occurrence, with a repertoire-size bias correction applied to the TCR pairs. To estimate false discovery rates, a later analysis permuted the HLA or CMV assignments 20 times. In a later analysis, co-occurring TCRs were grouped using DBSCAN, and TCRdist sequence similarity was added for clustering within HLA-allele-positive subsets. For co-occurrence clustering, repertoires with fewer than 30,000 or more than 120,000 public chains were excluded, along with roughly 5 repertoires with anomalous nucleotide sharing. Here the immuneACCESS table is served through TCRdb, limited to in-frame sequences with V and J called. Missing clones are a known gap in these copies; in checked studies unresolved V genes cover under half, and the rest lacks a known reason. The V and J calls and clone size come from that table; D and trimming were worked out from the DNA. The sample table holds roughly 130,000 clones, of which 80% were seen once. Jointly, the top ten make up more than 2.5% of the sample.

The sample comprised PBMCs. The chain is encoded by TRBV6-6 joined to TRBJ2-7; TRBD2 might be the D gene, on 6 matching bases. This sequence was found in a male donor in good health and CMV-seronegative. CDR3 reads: CASSKGLGLSSYEQYF. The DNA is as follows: TGTGCCAGCAGTAAGGGGCTGGGACTTAGCTCCTACGAGCAGTACTTC.